This T cell receptor beta chain was retrieved from a study of blood T cell repertoires in COVID-19 (dated by TCRdb to about 2020). Context from the whole study: Samples covering the acute and convalescent phases of COVID-19 were provided by collaborators in the United States, Italy and Spain. The repertoires were released in a freely available public database meant as a resource for research on the immune response to SARS-CoV-2. Samples were obtained from the ongoing ImmuneRACE study (first 160 participants) and from 950 to 1,500 subjects provided by 6 global collaborators. Where HLA class I and class II types were available, the types were taken from metadata supplied by the sample provider, not from assay-based typing. Deeply sampled blood TCRbeta repertoires from subjects exposed to, actively infected with, or recovered from COVID-19 were included in the dataset. The material from the prospective study consisted of cDNA or gDNA derived from T cells, B-cell-depleted T cells, or PBMCs. Nearly every sample came with metadata listing a de-identified subject ID, COVID-19 status, age in years and sex.

TCRbeta CDR3 regions were amplified from genomic DNA by means of the immunoSEQ Assay, a bias-controlled multiplex PCR. The paper's processing steps were these. Within the assay, amplification of reference gene primers was used to estimate how many nucleated cells each sample contained. To quantify the absolute abundance of each unique TCRbeta CDR3 rearrangement, sequence reads were collapsed and filtered. Productive Simpson clonality was computed per sample as the square root of Simpson's diversity index over productive rearrangements. TCRdb retrieved this table from immuneACCESS and kept in-frame rearrangements only. Not all clones are present; in checked studies, unresolved V genes account for under half, and no reason is known for the remainder. That table gives V, J and clone size, and the DNA gave D and trimming. For this sample the table gives about 390,000 clones, of which more than 70% were detected only once. Together, the top ten hold about 2% of the sample.

General findings and caveats noted by the study authors: Clinical and demographic metadata were provided uncurated, with the amount varying by source and participant.

In Seattle, one collaborating source enrolled patients while the infection was active and tracked those patients longitudinally over the course of disease. Collaborating institutions collected whole blood in K2EDTA tubes following their own protocols. For TCRbeta analysis, collaborators shipped samples in one of three forms: frozen whole blood, isolated PBMCs, or DNA extracted from either of those sample types. Including cysteine and phenylalanine, the CDR3 has 13 amino acids. The kept DNA is CDR3 alone, 39 bases in frame from the first base. From the germline V gene (reference sequence), CDR1 is SEHNR and CDR2 is FQNEAQ. V is shortened by 5 bases, J by 2 bases, and the region joining them spans 10 bases. With regard to this clone: It lacks a known antigen. The record has no base qualities; no much larger clone is one base away.

The rearranged segments are TRBV7-9 and TRBJ2-7; the D gene is unclear. This sequence originates from a woman aged 60-75 years with COVID-19, enrolled during active disease. The specimen was peripheral blood. The sequence in DNA is TGTGCCAGCAGCCCCGACACAACCTACGAGCAGTACTTC. This sequence encodes CASSPDTTYEQYF.